This TCR beta chain comes out of a study of cytomegalovirus exposure and HLA in healthy donors. The CDR3 covers 19 residues. The V and J ends lost 4 bases and 0 bases, in that order; junction bases with no gene match: 19. Per germline, CDR1 SGHRS and CDR2 YFSETQ. The study's findings and limits: TRBV6-2, TRBV6-3 and some other V segments were excluded as indistinguishable.

The PCR employed 60 Vbeta primers together with 13 Jbeta primers. The repertoire was sequenced with immunoSEQ multiplex PCR; TCRdb's copy has only in-frame clones and lacks some. Among fewer than 200,000 clones listed, roughly 8.7% were seen once. A note on this clone: Antigen unknown.

V usage is TRBV5-1 and J usage is TRBJ2-7; 7 bases are a match to TRBD2. The clonotype comes from a woman in her 30s in good health and CMV-seropositive. Sequencing used PBMCs. This CDR3 is CASSRNEKASGPSSYEQYF. CDR3 in DNA: TGCGCCAGCAGCCGAAACGAAAAGGCTAGCGGCCCCAGCTCCTACGAGCAGTACTTC.